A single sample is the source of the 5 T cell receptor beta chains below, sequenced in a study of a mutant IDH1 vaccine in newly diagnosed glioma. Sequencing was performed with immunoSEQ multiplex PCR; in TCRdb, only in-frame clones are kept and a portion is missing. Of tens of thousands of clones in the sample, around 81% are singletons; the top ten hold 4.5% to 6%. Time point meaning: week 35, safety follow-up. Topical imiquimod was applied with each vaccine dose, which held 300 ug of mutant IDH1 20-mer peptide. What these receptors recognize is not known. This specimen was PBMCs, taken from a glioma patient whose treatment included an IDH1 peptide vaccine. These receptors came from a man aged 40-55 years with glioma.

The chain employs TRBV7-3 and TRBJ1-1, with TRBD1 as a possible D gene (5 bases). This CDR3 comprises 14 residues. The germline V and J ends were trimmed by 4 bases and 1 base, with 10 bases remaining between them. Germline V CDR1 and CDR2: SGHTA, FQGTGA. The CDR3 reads CASSSQGWNTEAFF. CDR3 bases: TGTGCCAGCAGCTCTCAGGGTTGGAACACTGAAGCTTTCTTT. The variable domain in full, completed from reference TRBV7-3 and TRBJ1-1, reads GAGVSQTPSNKVTEKGKYVELRCDPISGHTALYWYRQSLGQGPEFLIYFQGTGAADDSGLPNDRFFAVRPEGSVSTLKIQRTERGDSAVYLCASSSQGWNTEAFFGQGTRLTVV.

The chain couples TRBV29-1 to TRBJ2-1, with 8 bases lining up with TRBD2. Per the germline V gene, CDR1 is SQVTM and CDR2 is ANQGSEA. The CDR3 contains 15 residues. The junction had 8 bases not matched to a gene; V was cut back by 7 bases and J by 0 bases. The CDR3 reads CSAAGSGDSYNEQFF. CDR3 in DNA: TGCAGCGCCGCGGGTAGCGGGGACTCCTACAATGAGCAGTTCTTC.

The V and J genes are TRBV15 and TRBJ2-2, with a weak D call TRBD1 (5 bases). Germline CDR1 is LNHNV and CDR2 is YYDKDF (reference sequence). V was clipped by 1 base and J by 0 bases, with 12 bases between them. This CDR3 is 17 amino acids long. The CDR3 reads CATSRGGGLANTGELFF. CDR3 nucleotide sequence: TGTGCCACCAGCAGAGGGGGCGGCCTAGCGAACACCGGGGAGCTGTTTTTT. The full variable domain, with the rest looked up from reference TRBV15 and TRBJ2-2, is DAMVIQNPRYQVTQFGKPVTLSCSQTLNHNVMYWYQQKSSQAPKLLFHYYDKDFNNEADTPDNFQSRRPNTSFCFLDIRSPGLGDTAMYLCATSRGGGLANTGELFFGEGSRLTVL.

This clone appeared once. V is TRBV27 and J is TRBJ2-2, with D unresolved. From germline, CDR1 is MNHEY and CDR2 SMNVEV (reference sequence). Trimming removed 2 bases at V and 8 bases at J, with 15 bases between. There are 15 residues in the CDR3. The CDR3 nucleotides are TGTGCCAGCAGTTTACCCCGGGTCCCCGGGGGGGAGCTGTTTTTT. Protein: CASSLPRVPGGELFF.

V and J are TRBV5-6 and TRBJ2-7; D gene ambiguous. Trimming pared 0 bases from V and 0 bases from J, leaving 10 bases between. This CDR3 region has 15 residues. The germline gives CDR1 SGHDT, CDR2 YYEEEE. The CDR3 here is CASSLEGTRSYEQYF. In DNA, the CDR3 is TGTGCCAGCAGCTTGGAGGGCACCCGCTCCTACGAGCAGTACTTC.